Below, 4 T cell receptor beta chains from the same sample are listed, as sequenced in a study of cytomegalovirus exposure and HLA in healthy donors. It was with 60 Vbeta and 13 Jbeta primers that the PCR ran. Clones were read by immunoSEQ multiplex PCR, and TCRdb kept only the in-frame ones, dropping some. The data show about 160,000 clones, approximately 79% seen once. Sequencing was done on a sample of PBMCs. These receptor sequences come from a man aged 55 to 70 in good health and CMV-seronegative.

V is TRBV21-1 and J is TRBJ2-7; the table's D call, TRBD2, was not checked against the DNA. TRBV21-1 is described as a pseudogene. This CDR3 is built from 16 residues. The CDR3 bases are TGTGCCAGCAGCCCCTTCGGGACTAGGGCCGGGGGCGAGCAGTACTTC. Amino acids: CASSPFGTRAGGEQYF.

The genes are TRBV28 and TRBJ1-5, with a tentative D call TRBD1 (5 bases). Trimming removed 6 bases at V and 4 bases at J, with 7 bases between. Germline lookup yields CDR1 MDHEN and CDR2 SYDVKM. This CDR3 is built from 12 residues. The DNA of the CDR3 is TGTGCCAGCAGCAGGGCTAATCAGCCCCAGCATTTT. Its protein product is CASSRANQPQHF.

The CDR3 DNA is TGTGCCAGCAGCTTGAGATCCGGTCTAGATCAGCCCCAGCATTTT. It yields the protein CASSLRSGLDQPQHF. The V and J genes are TRBV7-2 and TRBJ1-5; D unresolved. CDR3 length equals 15 residues. CDR1 is SGHTA and CDR2 is FQGNSA in the germline V gene. V gave up 3 bases and J gave up 5 bases, with 14 bases separating them.

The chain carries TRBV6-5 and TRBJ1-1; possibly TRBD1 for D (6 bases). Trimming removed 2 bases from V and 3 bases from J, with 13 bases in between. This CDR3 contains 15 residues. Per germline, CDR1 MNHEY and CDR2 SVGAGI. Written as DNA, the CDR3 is TGTGCCAGCAGTTACACCTACAGGGTTGACACTGAAGCTTTCTTT. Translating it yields CASSYTYRVDTEAFF.